One sample yielded the 10 T cell receptor beta chains listed below, sequenced in a study of blood T cell repertoires in COVID-19 (TCRdb year 2020). Library preparation used the immunoSEQ multiplex PCR assay. In its TCRdb copy, this immuneACCESS table keeps in-frame sequences only and misses some clones. Where compared with another copy, unresolved V genes explain less than half of these, and the others have no known cause. The sample table shows about 350,000 clones, and 88% are seen once. 0.85% to 1.3% of the sample belongs to the ten largest clones. Specimen: PBMCs or T cells enriched from blood (not recorded which). These receptors all come from a woman under 40 who had been exposed to COVID-19.

Only one count was recorded for this clone. The V call is TRBV2, the J call TRBJ1-5; no firm D call. The CDR3 is made up of 14 amino acids. Trimming took off 4 bases at V and 0 bases at J, with 7 bases between the two ends. CDR1 and CDR2 from the germline V gene are SNHLY and FYNNEI. The CDR3 loop is CASSAGISNQPQHF. The DNA for the CDR3 is TGTGCCAGCAGTGCCGGGATTAGCAATCAGCCCCAGCATTTT. Full variable domain (outside the CDR3, taken from reference TRBV2 and TRBJ1-5): EPEVTQTPSHQVTQMGQEVILRCVPISNHLYFYWYRQILGQKVEFLVSFYNNEISEKSEIFDDQFSVERPDGSNFTLKIRSTKLEDSAMYFCASSAGISNQPQHFGDGTRLSIL.

The genes are TRBV27 and TRBJ1-4, with D unresolved. This CDR3 has 16 residues. Per germline, CDR1 MNHEY and CDR2 SMNVEV (reference sequence). The V gene lost 7 bases and the J gene lost 1 base, with 16 bases spanning the gap. This chain's CDR3 is CASKTTHSRTNEKLFF. In DNA form, the CDR3 reads TGTGCCAGCAAAACTACCCATAGTCGAACTAATGAAAAACTGTTTTTT.

The chain employs TRBV12-2 and TRBJ1-2; whether TRBD1, the table's D call, matches the DNA was not checked. TRBV12-2 is a recognized pseudogene. The CDR3 contains 16 residues. This CDR3 is CASRLEGTGGDYGYTF. CDR3 DNA: TGTGCAAGTCGCTTGGAGGGGACAGGGGGGGACTATGGCTACACCTTC.

V gene TRBV29-1 combines with J gene TRBJ2-7, with 10 bases fitting TRBD1. Germline CDR1 SQVTM, CDR2 ANQGSEA. Trimming cost V 4 bases and J 4 bases; bases outside gene matches: 22. The CDR3 consists of 19 residues. The CDR3, as DNA: TGCAGCGTTGTGGGTGGGACAGGGGTTGTCATAGGGGCAAGATACGAGCAGTACTTC. Translated, it gives CSVVGGTGVVIGARYEQYF.

The V call is TRBV6-5, the J call TRBJ2-5; 10 nucleotides line up with TRBD1. The germline CDR1 and CDR2 sequences are MNHEY and SVGAGI. The CDR3 has 14 amino acids. V was clipped by 6 bases and J by 2 bases; unmatched bases: 3. The CDR3 DNA reads as TGTGCCAGCAGACCGGGACAGGGGCAAGAGACCCAGTACTTC. Translating gives CASRPGQGQETQYF.

V and J are TRBV19 and TRBJ2-1, with TRBD2 identical over 8 bases. The CDR3 covers 15 residues. Germline CDR1 and CDR2: LNHDA and SQIVND (reference sequence). V dropped 4 bases and J dropped 8; count of bases not matched to a gene: 10. The DNA for the CDR3 is TGTGCCAGTAGTACATTTAGCGGGAAGGCTGATGAGCAGTTCTTC. Translating it yields CASSTFSGKADEQFF.

The V and J genes are TRBV19 and TRBJ2-2; the match to TRBD1 covers 10 bases. The V gene's germline CDR1 is LNHDA and CDR2 SQIVND (reference sequence). The CDR3 totals 15 residues. The J segment lost 0 bases and the V segment lost 6 bases, leaving 1 base of the junction unmatched. CDR3 bases: TGTGCCAGTAGAGGACAGGGGGCGAACACCGGGGAGCTGTTTTTT. Translating gives CASRGQGANTGELFF.

This sequence joins TRBV5-1 and TRBJ2-3, with D unresolved. V was trimmed by 4 bases and J by 0 bases, leaving 12 bases between them. This CDR3 has 15 residues. The germline CDR1 and CDR2 sequences are SGHRS and YFSETQ. CDR3 in DNA: TGCGCCAGCAGCCCGGAGCCCGTGAGCACAGATACGCAGTATTTT. It translates to CASSPEPVSTDTQYF. Looking up the rest from reference TRBV5-1 and TRBJ2-3 gives the full variable domain: KAGVTQTPRYLIKTRGQQVTLSCSPISGHRSVSWYQQTPGQGLQFLFEYFSETQRNKGNFPGRFSGRQFSNSRSEMNVSTLELGDSALYLCASSPEPVSTDTQYFGPGTRLTVL.

This chain joins TRBV18 and TRBJ1-2; no clear D gene. The CDR3 has 14 amino acids. Germline assignment: CDR1 KGHSH and CDR2 LQKENI. The V end was cut by 6 bases, the J end by 4 bases, with 15 bases between. CDR3 protein: CASSPRGVIYGYTF. The CDR3 nucleotides read TGTGCCAGCTCCCCGAGAGGAGTTATCTATGGCTACACCTTC. The whole variable domain, remainder taken from reference TRBV18 and TRBJ1-2, is NAGVMQNPRHLVRRRGQEARLRCSPMKGHSHVYWYRQLPEEGLKFMVYLQKENIIDESGMPKERFSAEFPKEGPSILRIQQVVRGDSAAYFCASSPRGVIYGYTFGSGTRLTVV.

This clone has just one count. V is TRBV28 and J is TRBJ1-3, with 7 bases matching TRBD1. This CDR3 comprises 16 residues. V trimming: 10 bases; J trimming: 0 bases; junction bases outside the gene matches: 12. CDR1 is MDHEN and CDR2 is SYDVKM in the germline V gene. This CDR3 reads CATRGQKDFSGNTIYF. Here the CDR3 DNA reads TGTGCCACCCGGGGACAGAAAGACTTCTCTGGAAACACCATATATTTT.